This T cell receptor (beta chain) was captured in a study of blood T cell repertoires in COVID-19 (dated by TCRdb to 2019 to 2021). In terms of the full investigation: Samples from collaborators originated in the United States, Italy and Spain and spanned both the acute and convalescent phases of COVID-19. The prospective study material was composed of cDNA or gDNA derived from T cells, B-cell-depleted T cells, or PBMCs. The repertoires were made available in a free public database intended to serve as a resource for research on the immune response to SARS-CoV-2. Where available, HLA class I and class II types were taken from metadata supplied by the sample provider and were not determined by assay-based typing. The samples were drawn from two sources: the first 160 participants of the ongoing ImmuneRACE study, and 1,254 subjects contributed by 6 global collaborators. Nearly every sample came with metadata listing a de-identified subject ID, COVID-19 status, age in years and sex. Deeply sampled blood TCRbeta repertoires from subjects exposed to, actively infected with, or recovered from COVID-19 were included in the dataset. General conclusions and limits of the study: The quantity of clinical and demographic metadata differed by source and by participant and was supplied without curation.

Worth noting for this clone: Its antigen is still unknown. There are no base qualities to consult, and no much larger clone falls within one base.

The germline V gene encodes CDR1 SGHDT and CDR2 YYEEEE. CDR3 length: 13 amino acids, cysteine to phenylalanine. The read is trimmed to its CDR3 DNA, 39 bases read in frame from base 1. Trimmed from V: 4 bases; trimmed from J: 2 bases; junction bases lacking a gene match: 3. One collaborating source in Seattle enrolled patients during active infection and followed them longitudinally through the course of disease. Each collaborating institution followed its own protocols to collect whole blood in K2EDTA tubes. For TCRbeta analysis, collaborator samples were shipped as frozen whole blood, as isolated PBMCs, or as DNA extracted from either sample type. The immunoSEQ Assay, a bias-controlled multiplex PCR, was used to amplify TCRbeta CDR3 regions from genomic DNA. In the paper's pipeline: Nucleated cell counts per sample were estimated from amplification of reference gene primers within the assay. To quantify the absolute abundance of each unique TCRbeta CDR3 rearrangement, sequence reads were collapsed and filtered. For each sample, productive Simpson clonality was calculated by taking the square root of Simpson's diversity index across productive rearrangements. The table was pulled from immuneACCESS by TCRdb, which kept in-frame rearrangements only. Such tables lose some clones; where checked, under half of the loss comes from unresolved V genes, and the rest has no known cause. That table furnishes V, J and clone size, whereas the DNA furnished D and trimming. This sample lists roughly 300,000 clones; approximately 88% were detected once. The top ten hold more than 1.2% of the sample.

The clonotype originates from a human donor with COVID-19, enrolled during active disease. The donor label of this sample is uncertain. Recombination linked TRBV5-6 to TRBJ2-7, with 7 bases aligning to TRBD1. The specimen sequenced was peripheral blood. The CDR3 region reads CASSPGTAYEQYF. The DNA sequence is TGTGCCAGCAGCCCGGGGACAGCCTACGAGCAGTACTTC.